The T cell receptor beta chain under discussion was sequenced for a study of regulatory T cells in long-lasting Graves disease. Assembly of TCR beta libraries relied on iRepertoire HTBI primers together with Arm-PCR of CDR3 regions. TCRdb itself ran the multiplex PCR reads through MiXCR, one entry per CDR3 protein. This table holds about 420,000 distinct CDR3 sequences, approximately 16% found once. The ends lost 10 bases at V and 2 bases at J; junction bases unmatched: 9. CDR1 MDHEN and CDR2 SYDVKM come from the germline V gene. The CDR3 sequence is 16 residues long. Time point given: newly diagnosed GD, antithyroid drugs for less than 3 months. The TCR library was made from RNA extracted from PBMCs. The same sample was also used in a study of T cells in Graves' hyperthyroidism and ophthalmopathy. Per that study: Absent ophthalmopathy progression within 18 months defined stable Graves' hyperthyroidism. Thyroid ultrasound, orbital computed tomography, clinical symptoms, and serum thyroxine and TRAb underpinned diagnoses. HTBI primers drove first-round RT-PCR of the TCR CDR3.

The sequenced sample was peripheral blood mononuclear cells (PBMCs), obtained at new diagnosis, from a patient treated with antithyroid drugs. This chain connects TRBV28 to TRBJ2-7; 15 bases match TRBD2. The clonotype was recovered from a woman aged 18 to 35 with Graves disease. The DNA for the CDR3 is TGTGCCAACAAACCCGGACTAGCGGGAGGGCCCTACGAGCAGTACTTC. Its protein product is CANKPGLAGGPYEQYF.